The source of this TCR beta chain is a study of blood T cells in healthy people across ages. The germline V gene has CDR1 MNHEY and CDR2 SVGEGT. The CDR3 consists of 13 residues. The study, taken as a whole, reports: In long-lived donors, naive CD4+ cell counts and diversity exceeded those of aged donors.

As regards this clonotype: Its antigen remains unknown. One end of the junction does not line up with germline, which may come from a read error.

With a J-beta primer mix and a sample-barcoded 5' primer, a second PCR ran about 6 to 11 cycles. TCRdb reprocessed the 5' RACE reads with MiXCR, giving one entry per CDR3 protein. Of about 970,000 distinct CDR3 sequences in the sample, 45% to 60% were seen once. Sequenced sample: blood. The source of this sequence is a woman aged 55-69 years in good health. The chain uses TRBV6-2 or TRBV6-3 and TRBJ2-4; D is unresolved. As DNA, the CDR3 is TGCGCCAGCAGTGGCGTCGTGGTCGGCATTCAGTACTTC. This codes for CASSGVVVGIQYF.